This T cell receptor (beta chain) was retrieved from a study of technical replicates of blood from a few donors. The repertoire was sequenced with immunoSEQ multiplex PCR; TCRdb's copy has only in-frame clones and lacks some. The sample shows about 82,000 clones, approximately 94% of them seen only once. The length of the CDR3 is 13 residues. Germline V gene lookup returns CDR1 MNHEY and CDR2 SMNVEV (reference sequence). Trimming left V 5 bases short and J 4 bases short, with 11 bases between. The TCR was taken from a human donor in good health. The chain uses TRBV27 and TRBJ1-2; D is perhaps TRBD1 (5 bases). The sequenced material came from T cells isolated from PBMCs. The DNA for the CDR3 is TGTGCCAGCAGTGTCACGGGGGGCTATGGCTACACCTTC. It specifies CASSVTGGYGYTF.